Listed here are 21 T cell receptor beta chains from one sample, sequenced in a study of blood T cell repertoires in COVID-19. TCRdb keeps only in-frame clones here, not all; method: immunoSEQ multiplex PCR. This table holds 350,000 to 450,000 clones, around 83% found once. Sequencing was performed on PBMCs or T cells enriched from blood (not recorded which). Source of these receptors: a woman aged 45-59 years who had recovered from COVID-19.

This chain connects TRBV21-1 to TRBJ2-7; the table assigns TRBD2, which was not confirmed against the DNA. TRBV21-1 is classified as a pseudogene. CDR3 length: 14 residues. CDR3 sequence reads: CASSKGGLATEQYF. As DNA, the CDR3 is TGTGCCAGCAGCAAAGGGGGACTAGCAACCGAGCAGTACTTC.

The V gene is TRBV7-6, the J gene TRBJ1-1; D gene unclear. This CDR3 contains 13 residues. Trimming took 5 bases from V and 5 from J, leaving 12 bases between them. The germline V gene has CDR1 SGHVS and CDR2 FNYEAQ. The CDR3 nucleotides are TGTGCCAGCAGCCAACCGACTGGGACTGAAGCTTTCTTT. It encodes CASSQPTGTEAFF.

V usage is TRBV11-1 and J usage is TRBJ1-4; D is perhaps TRBD1 (5 bases). Trimming removed 5 bases from V and 4 bases from J, with 11 bases in between. The CDR3 covers 14 residues. In germline, CDR1 is SGHAT, CDR2 FQDESV (reference sequence). Here the CDR3 reads CASSKTVLNEKLFF. CDR3 nucleotide sequence: TGTGCCAGCAGCAAGACAGTACTTAATGAAAAACTGTTTTTT.

The chain couples TRBV5-4 to TRBJ2-7; 11 bases map to TRBD2. The J segment lost 2 bases and the V segment lost 3 bases, leaving 7 bases of the junction unmatched. The CDR3 has 16 residues. Per germline, CDR1 SGHNT and CDR2 YYREEE (reference sequence). The CDR3 bases are TGTGCCAGCAGCTGGCCCGGGACTAGCGGCACCTACGAGCAGTACTTC. It yields the protein CASSWPGTSGTYEQYF.

This clone was counted only a few times. The chain carries TRBV19 and TRBJ2-2; TRBD2 aligns across 7 bases. In germline, CDR1 is LNHDA, CDR2 SQIVND (reference sequence). This CDR3 comprises 14 residues. V was clipped by 1 base and J by 6 bases; unmatched bases: 2. The CDR3 region is CASSIARGAGELFF. The DNA for the CDR3 is TGTGCCAGTAGTATAGCCCGGGGGGCCGGGGAGCTGTTTTTT.

The chain combines TRBV29-1 with TRBJ1-2; tentatively, D is TRBD1 (5 bases). CDR1 is SQVTM, CDR2 ANQGSEA, per germline. This CDR3 contains 12 residues. With 4 bases removed from V and 7 bases from J, the gap between germline ends came to 13 bases. The CDR3 region has the DNA TGCAGCGTTGGACTAGGGGACCGTGGCTACACCTTC. Encoded protein: CSVGLGDRGYTF.

The chain links TRBV7-2 to TRBJ1-6, with 8 bases fitting TRBD1. CDR1 and CDR2 from the germline V gene are SGHTA and FQGNSA. This CDR3 is 14 amino acids long. V dropped 8 bases and J dropped 10; count of bases not matched to a gene: 10. CDR3 loop: CASGGQQGASPLHF. The CDR3 coding sequence is TGTGCCAGCGGGGGTCAGCAGGGGGCCTCACCCCTCCACTTT.

The chain recombines TRBV9 with TRBJ2-2; D might be TRBD1 (5 bases). V dropped 4 bases and J dropped 7 bases, with 23 bases sitting between them. CDR1 SGDLS and CDR2 YYNGEE come from the germline V gene. This CDR3 comprises 17 residues. As DNA, the CDR3 is TGTGCCAGCAGCTTCATACCCATCGACAGTGGGAACGGGGAGCTGTTTTTT. Encoded protein: CASSFIPIDSGNGELFF. The full variable domain, with the rest looked up from reference TRBV9 and TRBJ2-2, is DSGVTQTPKHLITATGQRVTLRCSPRSGDLSVYWYQQSLDQGLQFLIQYYNGEERAKGNILERFSAQQFPDLHSELNLSSLELGDSALYFCASSFIPIDSGNGELFFGEGSRLTVL.

V gene TRBV5-1 combines with J gene TRBJ2-5; D is perhaps TRBD1 (6 bases). Germline CDR1 reads SGHRS; CDR2 reads YFSETQ. This CDR3 region has 14 residues. Trimming pared 3 bases from V and 5 bases from J, leaving 14 bases between. In DNA form, the CDR3 reads TGCGCCAGCAGCTCTCCCCCAGGGGTTGAGACCCAGTACTTC. Its protein product is CASSSPPGVETQYF.

This clone was seen just once. The J gene is TRBJ2-5, the V gene TRBV19, with 8 bases lining up with TRBD2. The J segment lost 4 bases and the V segment lost 4 bases, leaving 5 bases of the junction unmatched. The CDR3 loop spans 14 amino acids. The germline CDR1 and CDR2 sequences are LNHDA and SQIVND (reference sequence). The CDR3 region has the DNA TGTGCCAGTAGTACAGTCGGGGGGGCAGAGACCCAGTACTTC. Translation gives CASSTVGGAETQYF.

The chain has TRBV5-8 and TRBJ1-5; weak D call: TRBD1 (5 bases). Per germline, CDR1 SGHTS and CDR2 YDEGEE. V gave up 4 bases and J gave up 0 bases, with 11 bases separating them. CDR3 size: 15 residues. CDR3 nucleotides: TGTGCCAGCAGCCCGGGGGTCATTAGCAATCAGCCCCAGCATTTT. This sequence encodes CASSPGVISNQPQHF. Full variable domain (outside the CDR3, taken from reference TRBV5-8 and TRBJ1-5): EAGVTQSPTHLIKTRGQQATLRCSPISGHTSVYWYQQALGLGLQFLLWYDEGEERNRGNFPPRFSGRQFPNYSSELNVNALELEDSALYLCASSPGVISNQPQHFGDGTRLSIL.

The chain links TRBV11-2 to TRBJ1-1, with D perhaps TRBD1 (5 bases). The CDR3 is made up of 15 amino acids. Trimming left V 1 base short and J 7 bases short, with 16 bases between. Germline loops: CDR1 SGHAT, CDR2 FQNNGV. In DNA, the CDR3 is TGTGCCAGCAGCTTAGGCGGCGGGGGTGTCGGTGAAGCTTTCTTT. It translates to CASSLGGGGVGEAFF.

The chain couples TRBV5-1 to TRBJ2-7; tentatively, D is TRBD2 (5 bases). The CDR3 runs to 14 residues. Per germline, CDR1 SGHRS and CDR2 YFSETQ. Between the trimmed V and J ends, which lost 0 bases and 2 bases, there was a span of 9 bases. The CDR3 DNA is TGCGCCAGCAGCTTGGACTTCGGGACCTACGAGCAGTACTTC. It specifies CASSLDFGTYEQYF.

V gene TRBV4-2 combines with J gene TRBJ2-7; 8 bases fit TRBD1. Germline loops: CDR1 LGHNA, CDR2 YNFKEQ. The CDR3 spans 14 residues. J gave up 5 bases and V 2 bases, and 5 bases lay outside the gene matches. CDR3 region: CASSQRTGQNEQYF. For the CDR3, the DNA is TGTGCCAGCAGCCAAAGGACAGGGCAAAACGAGCAGTACTTC.

CDR3 nucleotides: TGTGCCAGCAGGATGAACTCAGGGGCTTTCTTT. It encodes CASRMNSGAFF. V and J are TRBV2 and TRBJ1-1; a weak D match, TRBD1 (5 bases). V lost 6 bases to trimming and J lost 11 bases, with 13 bases between them. The CDR3 loop spans 11 amino acids. Germline V CDR1 and CDR2: SNHLY, FYNNEI.

This clone is a singleton in its sample. Other DNA variants within this sample encode the same CDR3. This sequence joins TRBV5-1 and TRBJ1-2; the D is unclear. Germline values: CDR1 SGHRS, CDR2 YFSETQ. The CDR3 is 12 amino acids. The germline V and J ends were trimmed by 0 bases and 7 bases, with 7 bases remaining between them. CDR3 nucleotides: TGCGCCAGCAGCTTGGCGGGTGGTGGCTACACCTTC. Its protein product is CASSLAGGGYTF.

The chain couples TRBV27 to TRBJ2-1; 9 bases are shared with TRBD2. Germline V gene lookup returns CDR1 MNHEY and CDR2 SMNVEV (reference sequence). The CDR3 covers 15 residues. Trimming at V came to 8 bases and at J to 8 bases, leaving 13 bases not matched to a gene. The CDR3 here is CASLTPGLAGHEQFF. The CDR3 nucleotides are TGTGCCAGCCTCACCCCGGGACTAGCCGGACATGAGCAGTTCTTC.

The chain carries TRBV12-3 or TRBV12-4 and TRBJ2-1; D unclear. The CDR3 is 12 residues long. V lost 2 bases to trimming and J lost 9 bases, with 8 bases between them. CDR3 residues: CASSLSIPEQFF. CDR3 sequence (DNA): TGTGCCAGCAGTTTATCCATTCCTGAGCAGTTCTTC.

The rearrangement uses TRBV19 and TRBJ1-1; 10 nucleotides align to TRBD1. There are 17 residues in the CDR3. Germline CDR1 is LNHDA and CDR2 is SQIVND (reference sequence). Unmatched junction bases numbered 16, after V lost 4 bases and J lost 8 bases. In DNA form, the CDR3 reads TGTGCCAGTAGTACCGTTGGAACCGGGACAGGGGCGGCCGAAGCTTTCTTT. Translating gives CASSTVGTGTGAAEAFF.

The genes are TRBV7-8 and TRBJ1-4; a possible D gene is TRBD1 (5 bases). V dropped 3 bases and J dropped 4 bases, with 18 bases sitting between them. The CDR3 is made up of 17 amino acids. In germline, CDR1 is SGHVS, CDR2 FQNEAQ. The CDR3 loop reads CASSFAGFAGLNEKLFF. For the CDR3, the DNA is TGTGCCAGCAGCTTTGCAGGATTCGCGGGACTTAATGAAAAACTGTTTTTT.

The chain uses TRBV7-9 and TRBJ2-7, with TRBD1 matching over 10 bases. CDR3 size: 14 residues. J gave up 6 bases and V 5 bases, and 7 bases lay outside the gene matches. Germline values: CDR1 SEHNR, CDR2 FQNEAQ (reference sequence). Written as DNA, the CDR3 is TGTGCCAGCAGCATTTCCCGGGACAGGGGCGAGCAGTACTTC. Encoded protein: CASSISRDRGEQYF.